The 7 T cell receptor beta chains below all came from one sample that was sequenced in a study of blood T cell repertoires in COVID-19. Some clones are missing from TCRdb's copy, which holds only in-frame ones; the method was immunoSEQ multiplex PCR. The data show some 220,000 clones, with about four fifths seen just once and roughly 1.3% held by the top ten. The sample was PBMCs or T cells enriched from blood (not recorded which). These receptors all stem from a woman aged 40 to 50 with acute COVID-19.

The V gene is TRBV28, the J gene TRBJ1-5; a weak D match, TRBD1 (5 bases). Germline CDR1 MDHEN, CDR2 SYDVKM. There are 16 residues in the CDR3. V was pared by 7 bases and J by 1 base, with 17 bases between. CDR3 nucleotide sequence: TGTGCCAGCATCACCGGGGGGGGGTGGAGCAATCAGCCCCAGCATTTT. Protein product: CASITGGGWSNQPQHF.

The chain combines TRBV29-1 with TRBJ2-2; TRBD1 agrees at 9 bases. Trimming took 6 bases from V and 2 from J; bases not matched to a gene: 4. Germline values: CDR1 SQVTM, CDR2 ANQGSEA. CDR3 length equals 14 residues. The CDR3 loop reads CSVTDRGNTGELFF. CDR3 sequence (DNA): TGCAGCGTGACGGACAGGGGAAACACCGGGGAGCTGTTTTTT.

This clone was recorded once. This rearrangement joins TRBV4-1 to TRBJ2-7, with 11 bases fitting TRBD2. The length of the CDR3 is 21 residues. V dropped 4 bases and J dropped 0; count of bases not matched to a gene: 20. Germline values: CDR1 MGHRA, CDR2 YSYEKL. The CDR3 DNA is TGCGCCAGCAGCCCCGCCTGGGGGGTTAGCGGGAGGGGGTTTCTCTCCTACGAGCAGTACTTC. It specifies CASSPAWGVSGRGFLSYEQYF.

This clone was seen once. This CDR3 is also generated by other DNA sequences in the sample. In DNA, the CDR3 is TGTGCCAGCAGGTGGCGGGCCACCTACAATGAGCAGTTCTTC. Encoded protein: CASRWRATYNEQFF. The chain joins TRBV28 to TRBJ2-1; perhaps TRBD2 as D (5 bases). Germline CDR1 and CDR2: MDHEN and SYDVKM. This CDR3 has 14 amino acids. Deletions cut 6 bases from V and 2 bases from J, with 11 bases between.

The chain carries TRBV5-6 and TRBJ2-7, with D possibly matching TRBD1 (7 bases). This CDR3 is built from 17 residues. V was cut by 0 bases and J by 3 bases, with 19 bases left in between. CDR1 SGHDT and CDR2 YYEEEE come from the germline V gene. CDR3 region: CASSLVSGGGLYYEQYF. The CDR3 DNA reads TGTGCCAGCAGCTTGGTTTCCGGAGGGGGCCTTTACTACGAGCAGTACTTC.

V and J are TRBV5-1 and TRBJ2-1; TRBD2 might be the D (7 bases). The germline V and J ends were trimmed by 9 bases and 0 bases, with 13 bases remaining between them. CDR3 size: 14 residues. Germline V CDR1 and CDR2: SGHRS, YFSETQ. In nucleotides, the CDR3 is TGCGCCACCCAGAGGGGGGGCTCCTACAATGAGCAGTTCTTC. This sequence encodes CATQRGGSYNEQFF.

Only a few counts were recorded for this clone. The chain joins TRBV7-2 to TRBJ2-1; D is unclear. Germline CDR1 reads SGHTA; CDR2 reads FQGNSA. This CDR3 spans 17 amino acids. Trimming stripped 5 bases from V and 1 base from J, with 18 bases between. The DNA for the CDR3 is TGTGCCAGCAGCCTACTCCAAAGACTGTTGTCCTACAATGAGCAGTTCTTC. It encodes CASSLLQRLLSYNEQFF.